The clone carrying this T cell receptor (beta chain) was detected a few times. Germline V gene data show CDR1 as WSHSY and CDR2 as SAAADI. Between the trimmed V and J ends, which lost 8 bases and 0 bases, there was a span of 22 bases. The CDR3 extends over 17 amino acids. The source of the sample is a study of early T cells in non-severe SARS-CoV-2 infection. MiXCR was run by TCRdb on the 5' RACE reads, yielding one entry per CDR3 protein. The data show approximately 88,000 distinct CDR3 sequences, with around 13% seen just once and 1.4% held by the top ten. The source of this sequence is an adult who was a healthcare worker with PCR-confirmed SARS-CoV-2 infection or an uninfected control (not recorded which). The gene calls are TRBV10-2 and TRBJ1-1, with D perhaps matching TRBD1 (5 bases). The sequencing input was whole blood. CDR3 amino acids: CASPPYPDIAMNTEAFF. In nucleotides, the CDR3 is TGCGCCAGCCCCCCCTACCCGGACATAGCTATGAACACTGAAGCTTTCTTT.